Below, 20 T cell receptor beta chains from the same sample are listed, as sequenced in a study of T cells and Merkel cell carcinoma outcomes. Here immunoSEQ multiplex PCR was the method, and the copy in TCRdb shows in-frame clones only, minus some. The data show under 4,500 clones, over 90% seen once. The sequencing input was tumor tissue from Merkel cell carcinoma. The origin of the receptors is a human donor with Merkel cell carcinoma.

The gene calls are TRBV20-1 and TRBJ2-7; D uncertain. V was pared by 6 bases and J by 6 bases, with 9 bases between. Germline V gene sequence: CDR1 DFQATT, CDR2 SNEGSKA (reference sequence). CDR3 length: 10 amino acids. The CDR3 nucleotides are TGCAGTGCGGAAGAGTCCGAGCAGTACTTC. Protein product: CSAEESEQYF.

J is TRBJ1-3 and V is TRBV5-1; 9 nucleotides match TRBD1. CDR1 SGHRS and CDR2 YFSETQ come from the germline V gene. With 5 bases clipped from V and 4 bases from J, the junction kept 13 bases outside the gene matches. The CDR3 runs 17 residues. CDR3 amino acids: CASRPNTGTGSGNTIYF. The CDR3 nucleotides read TGCGCCAGCAGACCTAACACCGGGACAGGGTCCGGAAACACCATATATTTT. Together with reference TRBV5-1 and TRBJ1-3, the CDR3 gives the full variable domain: KAGVTQTPRYLIKTRGQQVTLSCSPISGHRSVSWYQQTPGQGLQFLFEYFSETQRNKGNFPGRFSGRQFSNSRSEMNVSTLELGDSALYLCASRPNTGTGSGNTIYFGEGSWLTVV.

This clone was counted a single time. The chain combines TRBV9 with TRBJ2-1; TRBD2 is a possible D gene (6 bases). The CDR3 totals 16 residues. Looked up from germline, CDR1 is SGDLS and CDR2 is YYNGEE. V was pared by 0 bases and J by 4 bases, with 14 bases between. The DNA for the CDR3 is TGTGCCAGCAGCGTAGTGTACGGGAGTGGGTACAATGAGCAGTTCTTC. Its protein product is CASSVVYGSGYNEQFF.

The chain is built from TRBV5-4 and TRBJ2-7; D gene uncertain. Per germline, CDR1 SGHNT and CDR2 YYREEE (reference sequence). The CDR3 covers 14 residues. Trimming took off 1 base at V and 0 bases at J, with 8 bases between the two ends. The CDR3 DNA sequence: TGTGCCAGCAGCTTGAGCCAATTCTCCTACGAGCAGTACTTC. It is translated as CASSLSQFSYEQYF.

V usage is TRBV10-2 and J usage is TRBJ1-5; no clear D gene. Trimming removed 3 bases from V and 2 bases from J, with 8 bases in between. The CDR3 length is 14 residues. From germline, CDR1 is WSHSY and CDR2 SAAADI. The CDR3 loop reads CASSDPSGNQPQHF. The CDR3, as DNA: TGCGCCAGCAGTGACCCCTCGGGCAATCAGCCCCAGCATTTT.

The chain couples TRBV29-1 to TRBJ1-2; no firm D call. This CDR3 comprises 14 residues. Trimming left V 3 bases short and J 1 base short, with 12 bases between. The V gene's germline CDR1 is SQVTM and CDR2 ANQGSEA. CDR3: CSVDQPKINYGYTF. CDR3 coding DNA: TGCAGCGTTGATCAACCGAAAATTAACTATGGCTACACCTTC.

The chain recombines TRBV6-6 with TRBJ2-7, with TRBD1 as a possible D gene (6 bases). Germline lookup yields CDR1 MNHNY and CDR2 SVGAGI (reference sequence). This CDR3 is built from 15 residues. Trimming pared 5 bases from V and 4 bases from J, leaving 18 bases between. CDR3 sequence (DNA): TGTGCCAGCAGTAGTCCAGGGGAGCTGAGATACGAGCAGTACTTC. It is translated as CASSSPGELRYEQYF.

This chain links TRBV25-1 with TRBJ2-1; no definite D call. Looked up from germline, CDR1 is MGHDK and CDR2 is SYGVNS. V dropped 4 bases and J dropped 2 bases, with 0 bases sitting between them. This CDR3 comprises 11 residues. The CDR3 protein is CASSAYNEQFF. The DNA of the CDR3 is TGTGCCAGCAGTGCCTACAATGAGCAGTTCTTC.

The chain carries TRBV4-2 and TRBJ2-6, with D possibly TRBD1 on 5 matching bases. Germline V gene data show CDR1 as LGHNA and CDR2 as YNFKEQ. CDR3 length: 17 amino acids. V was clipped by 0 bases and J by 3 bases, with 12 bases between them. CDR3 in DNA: TGTGCCAGCAGCCAAGATTCTGGGGCCTTTGGGGCCAACGTCCTGACTTTC. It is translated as CASSQDSGAFGANVLTF.

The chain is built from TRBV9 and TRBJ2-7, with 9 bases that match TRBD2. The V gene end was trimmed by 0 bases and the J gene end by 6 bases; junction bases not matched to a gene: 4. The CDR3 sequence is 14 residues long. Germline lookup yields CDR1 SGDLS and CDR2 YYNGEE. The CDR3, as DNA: TGTGCCAGCAGCGTAGACCTAGCGGGACGCGAGCAGTACTTC. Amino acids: CASSVDLAGREQYF.

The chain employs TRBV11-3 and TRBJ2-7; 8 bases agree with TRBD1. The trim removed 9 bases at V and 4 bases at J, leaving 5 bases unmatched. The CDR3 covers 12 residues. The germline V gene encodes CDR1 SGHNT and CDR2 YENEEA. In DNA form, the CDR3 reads TGTGCCAGAGGGACAGGTTTATACGAGCAGTACTTC. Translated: CARGTGLYEQYF.

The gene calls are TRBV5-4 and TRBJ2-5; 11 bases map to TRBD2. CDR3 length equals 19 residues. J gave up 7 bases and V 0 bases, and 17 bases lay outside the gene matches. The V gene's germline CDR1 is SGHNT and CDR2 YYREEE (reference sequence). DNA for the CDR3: TGTGCCAGCAGCTTGGCCACGACTAGCGGGGCCCCAGGGGGGGCGACCCAGTACTTC. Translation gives CASSLATTSGAPGGATQYF.

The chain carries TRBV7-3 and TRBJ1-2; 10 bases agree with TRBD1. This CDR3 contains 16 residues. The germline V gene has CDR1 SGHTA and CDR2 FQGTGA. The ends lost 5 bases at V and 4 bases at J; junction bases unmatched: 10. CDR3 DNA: TGTGCCAGCAGCGCTCGACAGGGGGCAGAATTCTATGGCTACACCTTC. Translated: CASSARQGAEFYGYTF.

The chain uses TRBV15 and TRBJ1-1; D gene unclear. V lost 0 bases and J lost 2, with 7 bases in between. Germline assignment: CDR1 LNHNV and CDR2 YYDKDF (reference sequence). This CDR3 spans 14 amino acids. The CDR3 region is CATSRDLINTEAFF. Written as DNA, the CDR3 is TGTGCCACCAGCAGAGATCTTATAAACACTGAAGCTTTCTTT.

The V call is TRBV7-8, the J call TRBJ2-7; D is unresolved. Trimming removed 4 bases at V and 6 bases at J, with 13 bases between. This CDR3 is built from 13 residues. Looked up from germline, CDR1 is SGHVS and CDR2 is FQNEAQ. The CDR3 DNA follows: TGTGCCAGCAGCTCCTCGCCCAGTCGCGAGCAGTACTTC. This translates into CASSSSPSREQYF.

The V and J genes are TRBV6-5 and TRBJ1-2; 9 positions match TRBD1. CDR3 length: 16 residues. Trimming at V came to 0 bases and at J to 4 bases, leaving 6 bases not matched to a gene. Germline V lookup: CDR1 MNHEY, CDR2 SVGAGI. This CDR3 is CASSYSKGQGVYGYTF. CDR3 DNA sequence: TGTGCCAGCAGTTACTCGAAGGGACAGGGAGTCTATGGCTACACCTTC.

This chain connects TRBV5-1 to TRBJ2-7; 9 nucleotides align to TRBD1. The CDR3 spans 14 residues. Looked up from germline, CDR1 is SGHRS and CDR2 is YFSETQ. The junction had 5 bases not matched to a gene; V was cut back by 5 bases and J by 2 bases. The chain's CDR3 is CASRTTGGPYEQYF. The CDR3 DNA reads TGCGCCAGCAGGACCACAGGGGGCCCCTACGAGCAGTACTTC.

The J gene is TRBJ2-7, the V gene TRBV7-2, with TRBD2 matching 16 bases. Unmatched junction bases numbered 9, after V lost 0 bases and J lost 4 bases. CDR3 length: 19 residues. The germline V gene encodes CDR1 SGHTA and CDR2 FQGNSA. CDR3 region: CASSLAGTSGRGLAYEQYF. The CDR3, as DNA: TGTGCCAGCAGCTTAGCCGGGACTAGCGGGAGGGGGCTGGCTTACGAGCAGTACTTC. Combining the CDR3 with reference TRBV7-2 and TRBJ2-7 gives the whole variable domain GAGVSQSPSNKVTEKGKDVELRCDPISGHTALYWYRQSLGQGLEFLIYFQGNSAPDKSGLPSDRFSAERTGGSVSTLTIQRTQQEDSAVYLCASSLAGTSGRGLAYEQYFGPGTRLTVT.

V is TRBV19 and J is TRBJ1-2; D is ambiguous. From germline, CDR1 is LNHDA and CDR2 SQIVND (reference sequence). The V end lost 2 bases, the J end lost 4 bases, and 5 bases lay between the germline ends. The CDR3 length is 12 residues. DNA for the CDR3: TGTGCCAGTAGTATACGGAGCTATGGCTACACCTTC. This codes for CASSIRSYGYTF.

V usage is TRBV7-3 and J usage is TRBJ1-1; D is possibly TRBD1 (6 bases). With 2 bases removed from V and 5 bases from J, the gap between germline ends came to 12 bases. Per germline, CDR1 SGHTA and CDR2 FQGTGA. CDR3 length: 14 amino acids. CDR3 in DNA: TGTGCCAGCAGCTTATACACAGGGAGGACTGAAGCTTTCTTT. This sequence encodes CASSLYTGRTEAFF.